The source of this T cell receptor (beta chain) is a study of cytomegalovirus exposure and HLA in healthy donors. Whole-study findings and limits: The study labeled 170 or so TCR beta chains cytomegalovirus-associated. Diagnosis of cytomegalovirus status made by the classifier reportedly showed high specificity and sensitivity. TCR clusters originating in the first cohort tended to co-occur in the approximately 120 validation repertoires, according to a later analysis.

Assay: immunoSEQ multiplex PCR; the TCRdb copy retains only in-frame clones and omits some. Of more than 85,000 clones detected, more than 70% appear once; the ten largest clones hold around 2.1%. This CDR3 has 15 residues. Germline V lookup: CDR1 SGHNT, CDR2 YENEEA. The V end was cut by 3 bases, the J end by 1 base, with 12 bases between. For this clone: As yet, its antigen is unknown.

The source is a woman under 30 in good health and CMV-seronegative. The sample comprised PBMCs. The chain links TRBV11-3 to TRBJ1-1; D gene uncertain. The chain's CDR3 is CASSLGRGSNTEAFF. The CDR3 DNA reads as TGTGCCAGCAGCTTGGGCCGGGGATCGAACACTGAAGCTTTCTTT.